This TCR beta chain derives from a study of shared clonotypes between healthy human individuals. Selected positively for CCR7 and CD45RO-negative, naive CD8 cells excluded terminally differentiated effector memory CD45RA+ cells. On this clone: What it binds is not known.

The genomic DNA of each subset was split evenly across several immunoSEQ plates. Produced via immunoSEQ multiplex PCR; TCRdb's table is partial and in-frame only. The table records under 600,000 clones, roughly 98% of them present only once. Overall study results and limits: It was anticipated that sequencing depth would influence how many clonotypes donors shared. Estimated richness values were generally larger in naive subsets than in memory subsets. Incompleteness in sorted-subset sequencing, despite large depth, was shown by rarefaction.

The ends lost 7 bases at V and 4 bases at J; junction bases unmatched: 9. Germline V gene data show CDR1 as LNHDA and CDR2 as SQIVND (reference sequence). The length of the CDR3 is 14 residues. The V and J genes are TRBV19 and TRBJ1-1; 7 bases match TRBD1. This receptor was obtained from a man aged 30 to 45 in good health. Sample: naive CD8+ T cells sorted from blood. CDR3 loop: CASTVGSGGTEAFF. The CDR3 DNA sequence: TGTGCCAGTACGGTTGGGTCAGGGGGCACTGAAGCTTTCTTT.